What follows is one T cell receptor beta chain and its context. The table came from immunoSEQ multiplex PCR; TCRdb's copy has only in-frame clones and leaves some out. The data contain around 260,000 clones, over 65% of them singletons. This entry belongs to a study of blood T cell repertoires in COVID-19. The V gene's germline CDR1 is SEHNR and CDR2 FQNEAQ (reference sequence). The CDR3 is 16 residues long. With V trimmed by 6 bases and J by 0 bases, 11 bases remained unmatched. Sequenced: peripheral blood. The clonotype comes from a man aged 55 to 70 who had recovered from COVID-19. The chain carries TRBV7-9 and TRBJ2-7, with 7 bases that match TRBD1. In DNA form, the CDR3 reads TGTGCCAGCAGTGGGACAGACTTAGGAAGCTCCTACGAGCAGTACTTC. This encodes CASSGTDLGSSYEQYF.